This is a list of T cell receptor beta chains from one sample in a study of blood T cell repertoires in COVID-19. Only in-frame clones appear in the TCRdb table, and some are missing; sequencing was by immunoSEQ multiplex PCR. Here the sample spans around 300,000 clones, just under 90% being singletons. Sequenced material: peripheral blood. These receptors were collected from a woman aged 40 to 55 with acute or convalescent COVID-19. The CDR3 runs from the conserved cysteine through the conserved F or W. D genes are given only for firm matches. Size is stated for part of the rows, as once, few or many counts, or as a class when the clone is expanded.

size	V	D	J	DNA	CDR3
NA	TRBV6-5	TRBD1	TRBJ1-5	TGTGCCAGCAGACGCGACAGGGGGAGCAATCAGCCCCAGCATTTT	CASRRDRGSNQPQHF
NA	TRBV6-5	NA	TRBJ1-1	TGTGCCAGCAAGCCGTGGGAGGGCCGATTTGAAGCTTTCTTT	CASKPWEGRFEAFF
NA	TRBV3-1/TRBV3-2	TRBD1	TRBJ1-2	TGTGCCAGCAGCCCGGGACAGTCTAACTATGGCTACACCTTC	CASSPGQSNYGYTF
NA	TRBV5-4	NA	TRBJ1-2	TGTGCCAGCAGCTTGGGGGGGGTAGCCTATGGCTACACCTTC	CASSLGGVAYGYTF
NA	TRBV5-1	NA	TRBJ2-1	TGCGCCAGCAGCTTGCCTAAAGGGGCTCAACGAGAGGATGAGCAGTTCTTC	CASSLPKGAQREDEQFF
NA	TRBV10-2	NA	TRBJ1-4	TGCGCCAGCAGAGACTATGAAAAACTGTTTTTT	CASRDYEKLFF
NA	TRBV2	TRBD1	TRBJ2-1	TGTGCCAGCAGTGGCCGGGACAGAAAGCTCTCCTACAATGAGCAGTTCTTC	CASSGRDRKLSYNEQFF
NA	TRBV5-6	NA	TRBJ2-4	TGTGCCAGCAGACCCTATGGAGCCAAAAACATTCAGTACTTC	CASRPYGAKNIQYF
NA	TRBV6-5	NA	TRBJ1-4	TGTGCCAGCAGTTACGCGAGCAGGGTAAAACTGTTTTTT	CASSYASRVKLFF
NA	TRBV7-2	NA	TRBJ1-5	TGTGCCAGCAACCTAGACTCGGATTATCAGCCCCAGCATTTT	CASNLDSDYQPQHF
once	TRBV4-1	NA	TRBJ2-5	TGCGCCAGCAGCCAACCCCTAGAGAAAGAGACCCAGTACTTC	CASSQPLEKETQYF
NA	TRBV6-1	TRBD1	TRBJ2-2	TGTGCCAGCAGTGGAGACAGGGGGGCCGAGGACGGGGAGCTGTTTTTT	CASSGDRGAEDGELFF
once	TRBV3-1/TRBV3-2	NA	TRBJ2-5	TGTGCCAGCAGCCGAGCCCAGGGGTTTTATGAGACCCAGTACTTC	CASSRAQGFYETQYF
NA	TRBV7-8	NA	TRBJ1-2	TGTGCCAGCAGCCCAGGGGCTCATCAAGGCTACACCTTC	CASSPGAHQGYTF
NA	TRBV5-1	TRBD1	TRBJ1-2	TGCGCCAGCAGCTTGGTGGGACAGGCCGCTAACTATGGCTACACCTTC	CASSLVGQAANYGYTF
NA	TRBV7-9	NA	TRBJ2-5	TGTGCCAGCAGCTTAGGGACTGGGGGCTGGGAAGAGACCCAGTACTTC	CASSLGTGGWEETQYF
NA	TRBV30	TRBD1	TRBJ1-2	TGTGCCTGGGGAGGGGGCAACTATGGCTACACCTTC	CAWGGGNYGYTF
NA	TRBV5-6	TRBD1	TRBJ1-1	TGTGCCAGCAGCACCTGGACAGGGGGTGTGAACACTGAAGCTTTCTTT	CASSTWTGGVNTEAFF
NA	TRBV19	NA	TRBJ1-1	TGTGCCAGTAGTATACCGGGACAACCGAACACTGAAGCTTTCTTT	CASSIPGQPNTEAFF
NA	TRBV27	TRBD1	TRBJ1-4	TGTGCCAGCGGGACAGGGGGCGGGCTAGGTAATGAAAAACTGTTTTTT	CASGTGGGLGNEKLFF
NA	TRBV5-1	TRBD1	TRBJ2-5	TGCGCCAGCACCCGGTCGGGCAGGGGGCAAGGAGAGACCCAGTACTTC	CASTRSGRGQGETQYF
NA	TRBV14	TRBD2	TRBJ2-2	TGTGCCAGCAGCGGACTAGCGGGGCGGGACGGGGAGCTGTTTTTT	CASSGLAGRDGELFF
NA	TRBV5-1	TRBD1	TRBJ2-1	TGCGCCAGCAGCGCGGGACAGGGGAATGAGCAGTTCTTC	CASSAGQGNEQFF
NA	TRBV6-1	TRBD1	TRBJ1-6	TGTGCCAGCAGTGAAGTCTTTAGGGGACAGGGGGATTCACCCCTCCACTTT	CASSEVFRGQGDSPLHF
NA	TRBV6-1	NA	TRBJ1-2	TGTGCCAGCAGTGAATCTGAGGGTTACTATGGCTACACCTTC	CASSESEGYYGYTF
once	TRBV6-1	NA	TRBJ2-5	TGTGCCTCCGGGGTACCCGAGACTATGAAGACCCAGTACTTC	CASGVPETMKTQYF
NA	TRBV7-3	NA	TRBJ2-5	TGTGCCAGCAGCTTAAGGGCGGGGAATAAAGAGACCCAGTACTTC	CASSLRAGNKETQYF
NA	TRBV2	NA	TRBJ2-2	TGTGCCAGCACTAGAACCGGGGAGCTGTTTTTT	CASTRTGELFF
NA	TRBV4-1	TRBD1	TRBJ2-3	TGCGCCAGCAGCCAGAGGCTCGGGATAGGACAGGGGGGCACAGATACGCAGTATTTT	CASSQRLGIGQGGTDTQYF
NA	TRBV7-9	NA	TRBJ1-1	TGTGCCAGCAGCTTAATCCCGCGTGAAGCTTTCTTT	CASSLIPREAFF
NA	TRBV2	NA	TRBJ1-4	TGTGCCAGCCGCTCCAGTGTTTCCCCTTCGTTT	CASRSSVSPSF
NA	TRBV6-6	NA	TRBJ1-2	TGTGCCAGCAACTTGGACAGCCTGGGCTATGGCTACACCTTC	CASNLDSLGYGYTF
NA	TRBV19	TRBD1	TRBJ1-2	TGTGCCACCAGATACCCCCAGGGGGACGGCTACACCTTC	CATRYPQGDGYTF
NA	TRBV5-3	NA	TRBJ1-4	TGTGCCAGAAGCTTGGCATGGCAGTCTTTTAATGAAAAACTGTTTTTT	CARSLAWQSFNEKLFF
NA	TRBV2	TRBD2	TRBJ2-5	TGTGCCAGCACTCGTCTTAGTGTGCGGGGGGGAGAGACCCAGTACTTC	CASTRLSVRGGETQYF
NA	TRBV19	NA	TRBJ1-2	TGTGCCAGTAGTATTGGGGCAGGCCTAAATGGGGGCTACACCTTC	CASSIGAGLNGGYTF
NA	TRBV7-9	NA	TRBJ1-5	TGTGCCAGCAGCTTATCTTCGGTAGGCAATCAGCCCCAGCATTTT	CASSLSSVGNQPQHF
once	TRBV25-1	NA	TRBJ1-2	TGTGCCAGCCGAGACAGTGCGAAAGGTGGCTACACCTTC	CASRDSAKGGYTF
few	TRBV20-1	TRBD2	TRBJ2-5	TGCAGTGCTAGTGTGGGAGGGAGAAACCAAGAGACCCAGTACTTC	CSASVGGRNQETQYF